These 19 T cell receptor beta chains came from one sample sequenced in a study of graft-versus-host responses after intestinal transplantation. Repertoires were generated with immunoSEQ multiplex PCR, while TCRdb's copy carries only in-frame clones and drops some. In the table there are about 23,000 clones, 85% to 95% of which are singletons. The sample in question was PBMCs, obtained just under 40 days after intestinal transplant. Source of these receptors: a human patient who received an intestinal transplant, so some T cells may come from the graft donor.

V usage is TRBV5-5 and J usage is TRBJ2-1; 13 positions match TRBD2. The germline V gene has CDR1 SGHKS and CDR2 YYEKEE (reference sequence). J gave up 14 bases and V 0 bases, and 20 bases lay outside the gene matches. There are 19 residues in the CDR3. CDR3: CASSLGAGTSGDFGPAEFF. In DNA form, the CDR3 reads TGTGCCAGCAGCTTGGGGGCAGGGACTAGCGGGGATTTCGGACCGGCTGAGTTCTTC.

CDR3 protein: CASSLTGTAHEAFF. The DNA of the CDR3 is TGTGCCAGCAGCTTAACAGGGACGGCCCATGAAGCTTTCTTT. This chain links TRBV7-3 with TRBJ1-1; weak D call: TRBD1 (5 bases). CDR3 length: 14 amino acids. Trimming stripped 0 bases from V and 7 bases from J, with 12 bases between. The germline V gene encodes CDR1 SGHTA and CDR2 FQGTGA. The full variable domain, rest sourced from reference TRBV7-3 and TRBJ1-1, is GAGVSQTPSNKVTEKGKYVELRCDPISGHTALYWYRQSLGQGPEFLIYFQGTGAADDSGLPNDRFFAVRPEGSVSTLKIQRTERGDSAVYLCASSLTGTAHEAFFGQGTRLTVV.

The CDR3 region is CASSRTSSGSSSEQYF. Written as DNA, the CDR3 is TGTGCCAGCAGTCGAACGTCTAGCGGGAGTTCGAGCGAGCAGTACTTC. The chain recombines TRBV2 with TRBJ2-7, with 10 bases that match TRBD2. The CDR3 is made up of 16 amino acids. Germline V gene data show CDR1 as SNHLY and CDR2 as FYNNEI. V lost 5 bases and J lost 6; bases outside the gene matches: 13.

J is TRBJ2-1 and V is TRBV5-1; 8 bases line up with TRBD2. Germline V CDR1 and CDR2: SGHRS, YFSETQ. The CDR3 is 15 residues long. The V and J ends lost 0 bases and 7 bases, in that order; junction bases with no gene match: 6. CDR3 bases: TGCGCCAGCAGCTTGGGAGCGGGAGCCCTAAATGAGCAGTTCTTC. It translates to CASSLGAGALNEQFF.

This rearrangement joins TRBV5-8 to TRBJ2-2; TRBD2 matches at 11 bases. The CDR3 extends over 17 amino acids. Germline V gene lookup returns CDR1 SGHTS and CDR2 YDEGEE. Trimming removed 9 bases from V and 7 bases from J; junction bases left unmatched: 17. CDR3 DNA sequence: TGTGCCACTAACGTCCCCTATAGCGGGAGGGCCGGCGGGGAGCTGTTTTTT. The encoded protein is CATNVPYSGRAGGELFF.

This sequence joins TRBV7-8 and TRBJ2-2; 9 positions agree with TRBD1. CDR1 and CDR2 (germline): SGHVS, FQNEAQ. The CDR3 totals 17 residues. Trimming cost V 5 bases and J 4 bases; bases outside gene matches: 11. CDR3 loop: CASSPPRQGVGTGELFF. Here the CDR3 DNA reads TGTGCCAGCAGCCCACCCCGACAGGGGGTCGGCACCGGGGAGCTGTTTTTT.

The chain is built from TRBV6-1 and TRBJ2-1; 10 bases agree with TRBD2. Germline V gives CDR1 MNHNS, CDR2 SASEGT. The CDR3 covers 19 residues. V was clipped by 1 base and J by 0 bases; unmatched bases: 9. The CDR3 bases are TGTGCCAGCAGTGAAGATAAGCGGGAGGGCTACCGCTCCTACAATGAGCAGTTCTTC. Protein product: CASSEDKREGYRSYNEQFF.

The chain uses TRBV9 and TRBJ2-3; 11 bases agree with TRBD2. The CDR3 is 17 residues long. After removal of 4 bases from V and 0 bases from J, the junction contained 7 bases not matched to a gene. CDR1 is SGDLS and CDR2 is YYNGEE in the germline V gene. The CDR3 loop is CASSPPRTSGSTDTQYF. The CDR3 bases are TGTGCCAGCAGCCCACCCCGGACTAGCGGGAGCACAGATACGCAGTATTTT.

The V and J genes are TRBV5-8 and TRBJ2-6; 10 positions match TRBD1. From germline, CDR1 is SGHTS and CDR2 YDEGEE. This CDR3 region has 19 residues. With 1 base clipped from V and 7 bases from J, the junction kept 14 bases outside the gene matches. The CDR3 nucleotides read TGTGCCAGCAGCTTGATTTTGGGACAGGGGAAAGGGGGAGCCAACGTCCTGACTTTC. Residues: CASSLILGQGKGGANVLTF.

This clone has a single count. The chain combines TRBV7-8 with TRBJ2-1; D is possibly TRBD2 (6 bases). The CDR3 spans 20 residues. With 5 bases removed from V and 0 bases from J, the gap between germline ends came to 26 bases. The germline CDR1 and CDR2 sequences are SGHVS and FQNEAQ. The CDR3 loop is CASSLPGGGEAFSSYNEQFF. CDR3 bases: TGTGCCAGCAGCCTACCCGGGGGTGGGGAAGCCTTCAGCTCCTACAATGAGCAGTTCTTC.

The rearrangement links TRBV21-1 to TRBJ2-6; the table's D call TRBD2 went unverified against the DNA. TRBV21-1 is a pseudogene locus. This CDR3 spans 16 amino acids. CDR3 coding DNA: TGTGCCAGCAGCAAAACGGGAGGAGGTGGGGCCAACGTCCTGACTTTC. It translates to CASSKTGGGGANVLTF.

The chain couples TRBV27 to TRBJ2-7; maybe TRBD1 (6 bases). The ends were cut back, 2 bases at V and 10 bases at J, with 27 bases in the middle. The germline V gene encodes CDR1 MNHEY and CDR2 SMNVEV (reference sequence). CDR3 length equals 17 residues. In DNA, the CDR3 is TGTGCCAGCAGTTTAAGGCCAGGGGCCCTGCCTTACGGCCTCCAGTACTTC. Translating gives CASSLRPGALPYGLQYF.

This chain uses TRBV28 with TRBJ1-3; maybe TRBD1 (5 bases). The V and J ends lost 6 bases and 0 bases respectively, with 18 bases between them. CDR1 and CDR2 (germline): MDHEN, SYDVKM. The CDR3 loop spans 17 amino acids. The CDR3 region has the DNA TGTGCCAGCAGCCTCCCCCGGGACGGCTACTCTGGAAACACCATATATTTT. This gives the protein CASSLPRDGYSGNTIYF.

The rearrangement uses TRBV27 and TRBJ2-5; D unclear. The CDR3 consists of 19 residues. Germline V gives CDR1 MNHEY, CDR2 SMNVEV (reference sequence). The V gene lost 1 base and the J gene lost 5 bases, with 26 bases spanning the gap. The CDR3: CASSLYPGIYGRDSETQYF. CDR3 nucleotide sequence: TGTGCCAGCAGTTTATACCCCGGTATCTACGGAAGGGATAGCGAGACCCAGTACTTC.

This clone occurred once. V and J are TRBV25-1 and TRBJ1-4; 9 positions agree with TRBD1. The germline V gene has CDR1 MGHDK and CDR2 SYGVNS. The CDR3 is 16 residues long. V shed 4 bases, J shed 2 bases, and the junction held 5 bases outside the gene matches. CDR3 DNA: TGTGCCAGCAGTGCGGGGGACAGGGTCACTAATGAAAAACTGTTTTTT. Residues: CASSAGDRVTNEKLFF.

This clone occurred a few times. The V and J genes are TRBV12-5 and TRBJ2-1, with TRBD2 identical over 8 bases. Germline lookup yields CDR1 LGHNT and CDR2 FRNRAP. V was pared by 1 base and J by 5 bases, with 4 bases of the junction left unmatched. The CDR3 is 15 residues long. In DNA form, the CDR3 reads TGTGCTAGTGGTTTGGGACTAGCGTTTAACAATGAGCAGTTCTTC. Its protein is CASGLGLAFNNEQFF.

The rearrangement uses TRBV28 and TRBJ1-3, with D possibly TRBD1 on 6 matching bases. Trimming removed 3 bases at V and 11 bases at J, with 14 bases between. Germline CDR1 and CDR2: MDHEN and SYDVKM. The CDR3 is 13 residues long. The CDR3 sequence: CASSLRGGDAIYF. The DNA for the CDR3 is TGTGCCAGCAGTTTGAGGGGGGGGGACGCCATATATTTT. Looking up the rest from reference TRBV28 and TRBJ1-3 gives the full variable domain: DVKVTQSSRYLVKRTGEKVFLECVQDMDHENMFWYRQDPGLGLRLIYFSYDVKMKEKGDIPEGYSVSREKKERFSLILESASTNQTSMYLCASSLRGGDAIYFGEGSWLTVV.

The chain carries TRBV14 and TRBJ2-5, with TRBD2 identical over 12 bases. The V gene's germline CDR1 is SGHDN and CDR2 FVKESK. This CDR3 has 15 residues. V lost 5 bases, J lost 5 bases, and 6 bases stayed unmatched. DNA of the CDR3: TGTGCCAGCAGCGCCCTAGCGGGAGGGAGGGAGACCCAGTACTTC. Translating gives CASSALAGGRETQYF.

The chain links TRBV4-1 to TRBJ2-7; 9 bases agree with TRBD2. V lost 1 base to trimming and J lost 4 bases; unmatched junction nucleotides: 8. CDR3 length: 16 residues. Germline lookup yields CDR1 MGHRA and CDR2 YSYEKL. DNA for the CDR3: TGCGCCAGCAGCCAAGGCGGCGTAGCGGGAGTGTACGAGCAGTACTTC. It yields the protein CASSQGGVAGVYEQYF.